The 25 T cell receptor beta chains given below trace back to one sample, sequenced in a study of quantifying T cell responses using KT2 cells. For the study at large: cDNA was made from DNase-treated RNA using alpha and beta constant primers.

The cDNA 3' end received a ligated oligonucleotide with a UMI. An equimolar mix of RC1.1 and RC1.2 primed the beta chain across TRBC1 and TRBC2. TCRdb independently ran MiXCR on the UMI-ligation and nested PCR reads; one entry per CDR3 protein. The sample lists about 53,000 distinct CDR3 sequences; about 12% were seen once. Sequences were obtained from PBMCs spiked with cells of the T cell clone KT2. These TCRs come from a human donor.

The chain recombines TRBV4-1 with TRBJ1-1; D is uncertain. The germline V gene has CDR1 MGHRA and CDR2 YSYEKL. The CDR3 has 14 amino acids. Deletions cut 0 bases from V and 4 bases from J, with 9 bases between. The CDR3 DNA follows: TGCGCCAGCAGCCAAGATGGAGGGCCCACTGAAGCTTTCTTT. It yields the protein CASSQDGGPTEAFF.

This chain uses TRBV20-1 with TRBJ1-5; 7 nucleotides align to TRBD1. Trimming at V came to 3 bases and at J to 5 bases, leaving 13 bases not matched to a gene. In germline, CDR1 is DFQATT, CDR2 SNEGSKA (reference sequence). The CDR3 sequence is 16 residues long. The CDR3 nucleotides are TGCAGTGCTAGCTCAAACACCGGGACAGTTTATCAGCCCCAGCATTTT. Translation gives CSASSNTGTVYQPQHF.

This rearrangement joins TRBV27 to TRBJ2-4; D is uncertain. The ends were cut back, 1 base at V and 1 base at J, with 5 bases in the middle. This CDR3 comprises 14 residues. CDR1 is MNHEY, CDR2 SMNVEV, per germline (reference sequence). In nucleotides, the CDR3 is TGTGCCAGCAGTTTATTGGCGGCCAAAAACATTCAGTACTTC. Translated: CASSLLAAKNIQYF.

This clonotype was seen more than once but under ten times. The chain links TRBV7-6 to TRBJ1-4, with 9 nucleotides matching TRBD1. Trimming at V came to 1 base and at J to 8 bases, leaving 8 bases not matched to a gene. Germline CDR1 SGHVS, CDR2 FNYEAQ. This CDR3 region has 16 residues. As DNA, the CDR3 is TGTGCCAGCAGCTTAGGCCCGGGACAGGGAGGCGAAAAACTGTTTTTT. The encoded protein is CASSLGPGQGGEKLFF. Together with reference TRBV7-6 and TRBJ1-4, the CDR3 gives the full variable domain: GAGVSQSPRYKVTKRGQDVALRCDPISGHVSLYWYRQALGQGPEFLTYFNYEAQQDKSGLPNDRFSAERPEGSISTLTIQRTEQRDSAMYRCASSLGPGQGGEKLFFGSGTQLSVL.

This clonotype was counted between two and nine times. The chain employs TRBV6-1 and TRBJ1-4; 7 bases match TRBD1. Germline lookup yields CDR1 MNHNS and CDR2 SASEGT. V lost 4 bases, J lost 2 bases, and 1 base stayed unmatched. This CDR3 contains 14 residues. The CDR3 reads CASSVGQTNEKLFF. The CDR3 DNA reads TGTGCCAGCAGTGTGGGACAGACTAATGAAAAACTGTTTTTT.

This clonotype was counted a few times. The chain recombines TRBV27 with TRBJ2-1, with 8 bases aligning to TRBD2. This CDR3 is built from 17 residues. The germline gives CDR1 MNHEY, CDR2 SMNVEV (reference sequence). Trimming cost V 5 bases and J 0 bases; bases outside gene matches: 9. The DNA of the CDR3 is TGTGCCAGCAGTAGTGAACTAGCGGTGAGCTCCTACAATGAGCAGTTCTTC. This gives the protein CASSSELAVSSYNEQFF.

The gene calls are TRBV7-8 and TRBJ1-1; maybe TRBD1 (6 bases). V was clipped by 3 bases and J by 4 bases, with 15 bases between them. This CDR3 comprises 15 residues. From germline, CDR1 is SGHVS and CDR2 FQNEAQ. This chain's CDR3 is CASSFNTGYPTEAFF. In DNA form, the CDR3 reads TGTGCCAGCAGCTTCAACACAGGGTATCCCACTGAAGCTTTCTTT.

The table lists this clonotype with many counts. The CDR3 loop is CSVESGQGRLAQYF. The CDR3 DNA reads as TGCAGCGTTGAGAGCGGACAGGGAAGGCTGGCCCAGTACTTC. The chain recombines TRBV29-1 with TRBJ2-5, with TRBD1 matching over 8 bases. The CDR3 extends over 14 amino acids. Germline trimming cut 3 bases from V and 9 bases from J; bases unmatched to any gene: 12. The germline V gene encodes CDR1 SQVTM and CDR2 ANQGSEA.

In nucleotides, the CDR3 is TGTGCCAGCAGCCAAGATTCCGGGCCTAGGGGGGACACTGAAGCTTTCTTT. The encoded protein is CASSQDSGPRGDTEAFF. This rearrangement joins TRBV3-1 to TRBJ1-1; tentatively, D is TRBD1 (6 bases). CDR1 and CDR2 (germline): LGHDT, YNNKEL (reference sequence). V was trimmed by 0 bases and J by 3 bases, leaving 17 bases between them. The CDR3 covers 17 residues.

The chain combines TRBV7-9 with TRBJ1-1; no reliable D call. Germline V lookup: CDR1 SEHNR, CDR2 FQNEAQ (reference sequence). CDR3 length: 14 residues. V gave up 1 base and J gave up 0 bases, with 6 bases separating them. The CDR3 spells CASSLGGMNTEAFF. The DNA of the CDR3 is TGTGCCAGCAGCTTAGGAGGGATGAACACTGAAGCTTTCTTT.

This clonotype was seen only a few times. The genes are TRBV7-9 and TRBJ1-5, with D possibly being TRBD1 (5 bases). Trimming took 3 bases from V and 7 from J, leaving 7 bases between them. CDR3 length equals 12 residues. The germline CDR1 and CDR2 sequences are SEHNR and FQNEAQ (reference sequence). The CDR3 loop is CASSFQGQPQHF. The CDR3 nucleotides read TGTGCCAGCAGCTTTCAGGGCCAGCCCCAGCATTTT.

This clonotype was detected many times. The V gene is TRBV27, the J gene TRBJ2-1, with a weak D call TRBD2 (5 bases). The V gene lost 9 bases and the J gene lost 5 bases, with 20 bases spanning the gap. Germline loops: CDR1 MNHEY, CDR2 SMNVEV (reference sequence). The CDR3 sequence is 15 residues long. The CDR3 region has the DNA TGTGCCAGTCACCGGGTGTCGTGGACTGACAATGAGCAGTTCTTC. Protein: CASHRVSWTDNEQFF.

CDR3 loop: CASSVGGTSYNEQFF. The CDR3 DNA is TGTGCCAGCAGCGTAGGCGGGACCTCCTACAATGAGCAGTTCTTC. The rearrangement links TRBV9 to TRBJ2-1, with TRBD2 as a possible D gene (6 bases). V was pared by 0 bases and J by 0 bases, with 7 bases between. CDR3 size: 15 residues. Germline V CDR1 and CDR2: SGDLS, YYNGEE.

This chain connects TRBV20-1 to TRBJ2-4, with D maybe TRBD1 (5 bases). Germline CDR1 DFQATT, CDR2 SNEGSKA (reference sequence). The V and J ends lost 1 base and 0 bases respectively, with 10 bases between them. The CDR3 runs to 15 residues. The CDR3 spells CSARGQPAAKNIQYF. The CDR3 DNA reads as TGCAGTGCTAGAGGACAGCCGGCAGCCAAAAACATTCAGTACTTC.

This clonotype is categorized as medium-sized (0.01 to 0.1%). The chain has TRBV7-8 and TRBJ2-3; no clear D. The V end lost 5 bases, the J end lost 1 base, and 7 bases lay between the germline ends. Germline V CDR1 and CDR2: SGHVS, FQNEAQ. This CDR3 spans 13 amino acids. CDR3 in amino acids: CASSLQGTDTQYF. The CDR3 DNA reads as TGTGCCAGCAGCCTGCAGGGCACAGATACGCAGTATTTT. Full variable domain (outside the CDR3, taken from reference TRBV7-8 and TRBJ2-3): GAGVSQSPRYKVAKRGQDVALRCDPISGHVSLFWYQQALGQGPEFLTYFQNEAQLDKSGLPSDRFFAERPEGSVSTLKIQRTQQEDSAVYLCASSLQGTDTQYFGPGTRLTVL.

This clonotype appeared many times. The chain recombines TRBV3-1 with TRBJ2-6, with 10 bases fitting TRBD1. This CDR3 comprises 16 residues. Germline V gene data show CDR1 as LGHDT and CDR2 as YNNKEL (reference sequence). J was trimmed by 3 bases and V by 5 bases; bases with no gene match: 4. The CDR3 sequence is CASSTGTGDGANVLTF. The CDR3 DNA reads as TGTGCCAGCAGCACCGGGACAGGGGATGGGGCCAACGTCCTGACTTTC.

This clonotype has just a few counts. The CDR3 coding sequence is TGTGCCAGCAGCTTAGTTCTAAGTTACAGGGGGTTCAACAATGAGCAGTTCTTC. This translates into CASSLVLSYRGFNNEQFF. The V gene is TRBV7-6, the J gene TRBJ2-1; TRBD1 agrees at 8 bases. From germline, CDR1 is SGHVS and CDR2 FNYEAQ. V lost 1 base, J lost 5 bases, and 13 bases stayed unmatched. This CDR3 is built from 18 residues. Variable domain in full (rest from reference TRBV7-6 and TRBJ2-1): GAGVSQSPRYKVTKRGQDVALRCDPISGHVSLYWYRQALGQGPEFLTYFNYEAQQDKSGLPNDRFSAERPEGSISTLTIQRTEQRDSAMYRCASSLVLSYRGFNNEQFFGPGTRLTVL.

Only a few counts were recorded for this clonotype. The gene calls are TRBV3-1 and TRBJ2-5, with TRBD2 matching 11 bases. The CDR3 length is 17 residues. Germline V lookup: CDR1 LGHDT, CDR2 YNNKEL (reference sequence). The junction had 8 bases not matched to a gene; V was cut back by 0 bases and J by 5 bases. CDR3: CASSQDLRASGGETQYF. The CDR3 DNA reads TGTGCCAGCAGCCAAGATCTGCGGGCTAGCGGGGGGGAGACCCAGTACTTC.

V is TRBV29-1 and J is TRBJ1-2; D is undetermined. Per germline, CDR1 SQVTM and CDR2 ANQGSEA. The CDR3 extends over 15 amino acids. Trimming removed 3 bases from V and 5 bases from J, with 19 bases in between. Here the CDR3 reads CSVEPWNSSPYGYTF. DNA for the CDR3: TGCAGCGTTGAGCCCTGGAACAGTTCGCCTTATGGCTACACCTTC.

This clonotype was counted many times. This sequence joins TRBV5-5 and TRBJ2-3, with D tentatively TRBD1 or TRBD2 (5 bases each). The CDR3 sequence is 16 residues long. Trimming pared 1 base from V and 0 bases from J, leaving 12 bases between. Per germline, CDR1 SGHKS and CDR2 YYEKEE (reference sequence). The CDR3, as DNA: TGTGCCAGCAGCTTGAGGCCGGGACCTAGCACAGATACGCAGTATTTT. Its translation: CASSLRPGPSTDTQYF.

This clonotype was seen a handful of times. V is TRBV13 and J is TRBJ2-7; 7 nucleotides line up with TRBD1. J gave up 6 bases and V 2 bases, and 13 bases lay outside the gene matches. The germline V gene has CDR1 PRHDT and CDR2 FYEKMQ (reference sequence). The CDR3 runs to 16 residues. CDR3 DNA sequence: TGTGCCAGCAGCTTATTCCTAGGGACAGACGGCCTCGAGCAGTACTTC. Translation gives CASSLFLGTDGLEQYF. The full variable domain, its missing parts supplied by reference TRBV13 and TRBJ2-7, is AAGVIQSPRHLIKEKRETATLKCYPIPRHDTVYWYQQGPGQDPQFLISFYEKMQSDKGSIPDRFSAQQFSDYHSELNMSSLELGDSALYFCASSLFLGTDGLEQYFGPGTRLTVT.

This clonotype was detected once. The rearrangement joins TRBV3-1 to TRBJ1-6; D is ambiguous. The CDR3 loop spans 15 amino acids. Trimming removed 0 bases from V and 5 bases from J, with 8 bases in between. Germline V gene sequence: CDR1 LGHDT, CDR2 YNNKEL (reference sequence). The CDR3 protein is CASSQDLPDNSPLHF. As DNA, the CDR3 is TGTGCCAGCAGCCAAGATCTACCGGATAATTCACCCCTCCACTTT.

The V and J genes are TRBV9 and TRBJ1-2; TRBD1 is a possible D gene (5 bases). The CDR3 length is 12 residues. The germline V gene has CDR1 SGDLS and CDR2 YYNGEE. V dropped 3 bases and J dropped 8 bases, with 11 bases sitting between them. The CDR3 loop reads CASSARVGGYTF. DNA for the CDR3: TGTGCCAGCAGCGCCAGGGTGGGCGGCTACACCTTC.

This clonotype came up a few times. The chain uses TRBV3-1 and TRBJ1-1; D is unclear. Germline CDR1 reads LGHDT; CDR2 reads YNNKEL (reference sequence). CDR3 length equals 14 residues. The ends were cut back, 0 bases at V and 7 bases at J, with 12 bases in the middle. The CDR3 DNA sequence: TGTGCCAGCAGCCAAGAGTCCGAAGTCGTTGAAGCTTTCTTT. It codes for CASSQESEVVEAFF.

This clonotype was observed many times. V usage is TRBV29-1 and J usage is TRBJ2-2; a weak D match, TRBD2 (6 bases). Trimming took 4 bases from V and 6 from J, leaving 6 bases between them. CDR1 is SQVTM and CDR2 is ANQGSEA in the germline V gene. The CDR3 consists of 11 residues. The CDR3 nucleotides read TGCAGCGTTGGACTAGCCGGGGAGCTGTTTTTT. Amino acids: CSVGLAGELFF.